The sequence of this TCR beta chain was determined in a study of blood T cells in healthy people across ages. Study-level findings and limits: Observed TCR beta diversity per million T cells went down as age went up. This fall followed a roughly linear course with age.

A sample-barcoded 5' primer and a J-beta primer mix were used in a second PCR of roughly 7 to 12 cycles. Every single cDNA molecule received a tag from a template-switch adaptor with 12 random nucleotides. TCRdb re-derived calls from the 5' RACE reads in MiXCR, one entry per CDR3 protein. The sample shows approximately 800,000 distinct CDR3 sequences, 35% to 50% of them seen only once. Notes on this clonotype: Its antigen is still unknown.

This CDR3 has 13 amino acids. Trimming shortened V by 4 bases and J by 3 bases, and 9 bases separated the two germline ends. From germline, CDR1 is SGHDN and CDR2 FVKESK. A minimum of 6 million PBMCs was isolated per sample. V usage is TRBV14 and J usage is TRBJ1-1; D is unclear. Sequencing used blood. This TCR came from a man of 80 years or more in good health. The CDR3 bases are TGTGCCAGCAGCCGTAACATAGACACTGAAGCTTTCTTT. Translation: CASSRNIDTEAFF.